This TCR beta chain was profiled in a study of breast tumors, draining lymph nodes, adjacent tissues. MiXCR was run by TCRdb on the multiplex PCR reads, yielding one entry per CDR3 protein. Of over 150,000 distinct CDR3 sequences in the sample, approximately 31% are singletons; the top ten hold roughly 4%. The lymph nodes were axillary draining lymph nodes from breast cancer patients. This CDR3 has 16 residues. V was shortened by 3 bases and J by 3 bases, with 18 bases between the two germline ends. This clonotype was seen many times. The chain recombines TRBV12-3 or TRBV12-4 with TRBJ2-7, with D possibly being TRBD2 (6 bases). Sequencing used axillary lymph node tissue. This clonotype was obtained from a female donor with breast cancer. Some clones in this sample may be carry-over from other donors' samples. The CDR3 sequence is CASSFHVEGRYYEQYF. The CDR3 DNA is TGTGCCAGCAGTTTTCATGTGGAGGGACGTTACTACGAGCAGTACTTC.